This T cell receptor (beta chain) originates from a study of shared clonotypes between healthy human individuals (dated by TCRdb to about 2020). At the level of the whole study: The cohort comprised two women and a few men aged 18 to 49 years. Per donor, three plates each were used for CD4 naive and CD4 memory, two for CD8 naive, and one for CD8 memory. The study deeply sequenced blood TCR repertoires of about 5 healthy adults to estimate repertoire size and the extent of clonotype sharing between individuals. Different laboratories and diverse techniques were used to prepare libraries and sequence TCR repertoires, to increase sequencing depth and limit assay-specific biases. Between about 0.8 and 9 billion PBMCs per donor were obtained by leukapheresis. General conclusions and limits of the study: Sampling was restricted to blood, and TCR repertoires in tissue are likely to differ from TCR repertoires in blood. Higher generation probabilities were observed for clonotypes shared by all four sorted-subset donors than for non-shared clonotypes. Incomplete sequencing was indicated by rarefaction of sorted-subset datasets, despite the large sequencing depth. Pairwise subsampling indicated that sequencing depth was expected to affect the degree of clonotype sharing among donors. The genetic and exposure-history diversity represented was limited by the small number of donors. Naive subsets generally had larger estimated clonotype richness than memory subsets did. About 5% of naive CD4, roughly 3.6% of naive CD8, roughly 2.4% of memory CD4, and roughly 0.4% of memory CD8 clonotypes were shared across a few donors.

For the CD8 naive samples, CD45RO-negative cells were positively selected for CCR7, yielding a CD45RA+CCR7+ population from which TemRA cells were excluded. Healthy HIV-negative adults with no recently reported acute infections or vaccinations were included as donors. Every donor was a Caucasian adult residing in Nashville, Tennessee, USA. Blood was collected by leukapheresis, and PBMCs were isolated by Ficoll-Histopaque density gradient centrifugation and then cryopreserved in liquid nitrogen vapor phase. Analytical flow cytometry was used to check the purity and quantity of each magnetically sorted T cell population. From each sorted fraction, genomic DNA was isolated and quantified by UV absorbance on a Nanodrop 2000c. This clone came up once. This clone's antigen is unknown. Base qualities are not recorded, but no much larger clone differs from it by a single base. TCR CDR3 regions were amplified from genomic DNA by multiplex PCR using the deep immunoSEQ assay. Extracted genomic DNA from each cell subset was spread evenly across all wells of several immunoSEQ 96-well plates, with each plate serving as a replicate. For sorted subsets, approximately 200 ng of genomic DNA, equivalent to tens of thousands of T cell genomes, went into each replicate PCR. Purified libraries were quantified with a Qubit 3.0 fluorometer, sized on a Bioanalyzer 2100, and re-quantified with the KAPA Library Quantification kit. Every immunoSEQ 96-well plate was sequenced on a dedicated single-read 150-cycle Illumina NextSeq 550 flow cell. Processing in the source paper ran as follows. Because the immunoSEQ output included only junctional sequences and no quality scores, the filtering could not be the same as the filtering used for full-length reads. Sequences were annotated with PyIR, a Python wrapper for IgBLAST v1.9, using IMGT germline references to assign V/J genes and CDR3. Reads with weak V/J assignments (E-value above 1e-6), missing CDR3, stop codons, out-of-frame junctions, or ambiguous translated residues were removed. A V3J clonotype was defined by an identical inferred V gene, J gene, and CDR3 amino acid sequence. Percentage overlap between repertoires was computed as shared unique clonotypes divided by the size of the smaller repertoire. RTK rarefaction, the Chao1 estimator, and Recon v2.1 estimates of unobserved clonotypes were used to assess repertoire richness. OLGA was used to compute generation probabilities for all TCRbeta clonotypes that the gDNA method yielded from several donors. TCRdb retrieved this table from immuneACCESS and kept in-frame rearrangements only. Not all clones are present; in checked studies, unresolved V genes account for under half, and no reason is known for the remainder. Clone size and V and J calls were adopted from that table, with D and trimming inferred from the DNA. The sample has about 680,000 clones on record, around 92% of them singletons. About 24% of the sample goes to the ten largest clones.

The CDR3 measures 16 amino acids from cysteine to phenylalanine. The entry retains the CDR3 DNA only, 48 bases that are in frame from base 1. CDR1 and CDR2 are drawn from the germline V gene: KGHSH, LQKENI. Germline trimming: 5 bases from V, 5 bases from J; junction bases outside gene matches: 14. Sequencing was done on a sample of naive CD8+ T cells sorted from blood. This sample's cell subset or site label indicates: CD45RA+CCR7+. The V and J segments used are TRBV18 and TRBJ1-1, with TRBD1 identical over 7 junction bases. This sequence was found in a man aged 25-40 years in good health. DNA sequence: TGTGCCAGCTCAACGGGACAGATTGGGACACTAACTGAAGCTTTCTTT. It specifies CASSTGQIGTLTEAFF. Where the CDR3 stops, the reference TRBV18 and TRBJ1-1 genes take over; the full variable domain is NAGVMQNPRHLVRRRGQEARLRCSPMKGHSHVYWYRQLPEEGLKFMVYLQKENIIDESGMPKERFSAEFPKEGPSILRIQQVVRGDSAAYFCASSTGQIGTLTEAFFGQGTRLTVV.